This T cell receptor (beta chain) was sequenced in a study of T-cell reconstitution after alpha-beta-depleted transplantation in children. General observations from the study: Roughly two months post-transplant, alpha-beta T cells reportedly originated from several hundred graft clones that had expanded. T-cell numbers and diversity one year post-transplant derived largely from freshly generated T cells. There were some patients whose high TCRbeta diversity at day 60 came from surviving recipient T cells and thymic progenitors.

Using unique molecular identifiers, the investigators prepared the TCRbeta library. In TCRdb, the PCR reads were re-called with MiXCR into one record per CDR3 protein. The sample contains about 830,000 distinct CDR3 sequences, roughly 16% of which appear only once. The CDR3 is made up of 15 amino acids. The germline gives CDR1 PRHDT, CDR2 FYEKMQ (reference sequence). V was clipped by 5 bases and J by 6 bases, with 17 bases between them. This clonotype appeared a few times. Its antigen is not identified. The sequence was obtained from a male patient between 10 and 17 years old who had a stem cell transplant for acute lymphoblastic leukemia, so the T cells may come from the graft donor. V is TRBV13 and J is TRBJ2-1; D is possibly TRBD2 (5 bases). Here the sequenced sample was PBMCs, mostly from graft donor cells, taken 360 days after TCRalphabeta/CD19-depleted stem cell transplant. Written as DNA, the CDR3 is TGTGCCAGCAGCCCCCGCGGAGGCTGGGGCAATGAGCAGTTCTTC. Translating it yields CASSPRGGWGNEQFF.